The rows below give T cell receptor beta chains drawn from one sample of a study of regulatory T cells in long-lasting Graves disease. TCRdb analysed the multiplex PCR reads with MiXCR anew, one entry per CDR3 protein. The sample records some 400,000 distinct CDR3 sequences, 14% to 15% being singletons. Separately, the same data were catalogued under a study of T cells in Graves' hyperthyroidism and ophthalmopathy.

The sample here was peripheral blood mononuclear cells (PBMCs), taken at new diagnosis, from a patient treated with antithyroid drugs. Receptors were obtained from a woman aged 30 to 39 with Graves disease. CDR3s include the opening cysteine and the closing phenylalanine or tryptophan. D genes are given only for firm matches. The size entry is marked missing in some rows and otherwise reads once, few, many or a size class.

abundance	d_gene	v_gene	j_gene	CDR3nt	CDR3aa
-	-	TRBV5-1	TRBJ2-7	TGCGCCAGCAGCTTGGCCCCCTCCCCCTACGAGCAGTACTTC	CASSLAPSPYEQYF
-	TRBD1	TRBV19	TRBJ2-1	TGTGCCAGTAGTTCAAGGACAGGGGTGGGGAATGAGCAGTTCTTC	CASSSRTGVGNEQFF
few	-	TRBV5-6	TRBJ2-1	TGTGCCAGCGTAGCAGGAGGAGGGAATGAGCAGTTCTTC	CASVAGGGNEQFF
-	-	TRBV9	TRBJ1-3	TGTGCCAGCAGCGTAGCGCAGGGGAGACGAAACACCATATATTTT	CASSVAQGRRNTIYF
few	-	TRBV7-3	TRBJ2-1	TGTGCCAGCAGTCTTCTAGGTCATGAGCAGTTCTTC	CASSLLGHEQFF
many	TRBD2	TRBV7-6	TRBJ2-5	TGTGCCAGCAGCTTACGCGGGAGGGGTGAGACCCAGTACTTC	CASSLRGRGETQYF
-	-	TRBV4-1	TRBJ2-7	TGCGCCAGCAGCCAAGATTCGGGCTTAGCGTACGAGCAGTACTTC	CASSQDSGLAYEQYF
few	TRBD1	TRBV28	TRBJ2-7	TGTGCCATCGAGGCGACAGGGGGCTACGAGCAGTACTTC	CAIEATGGYEQYF
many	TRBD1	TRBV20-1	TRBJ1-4	TGCAGTGCTTACCGCGCAGGGGGGAATGAAAAACTGTTTTTT	CSAYRAGGNEKLFF
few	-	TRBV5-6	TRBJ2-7	TGTGCCAGCAGCTTGGCGTGGACTAACTACGAGCAGTACTTC	CASSLAWTNYEQYF
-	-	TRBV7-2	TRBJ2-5	TGTGCCAGCAGTTTAGTGGGAAAAGAGACCCAGTACTTC	CASSLVGKETQYF
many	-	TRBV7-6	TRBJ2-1	TGTGCCAGCAGCTTAGAGGAGAACTCCTACAATGAGCAGTTCTTC	CASSLEENSYNEQFF
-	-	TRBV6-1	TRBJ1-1	TGTGCCAGCACCCGAAGAGAGTTTGAAGCTTTCTTT	CASTRREFEAFF
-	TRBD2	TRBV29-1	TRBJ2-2	TGCAGCGGGGGACTAGCGGGAGGGCCTTACCCCGGGGAGCTGTTTTTT	CSGGLAGGPYPGELFF
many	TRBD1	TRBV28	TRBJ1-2	TGTGCCAGCAGTCCCCGGGACAGGGGCAACTATGGCTACACCTTC	CASSPRDRGNYGYTF
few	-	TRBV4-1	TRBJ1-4	TGCGCCAGCAGCCAAGATCGGACAGTTCCCCCAACCGAAAAACTGTTTTTT	CASSQDRTVPPTEKLFF
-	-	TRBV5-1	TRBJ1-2	TGCGCCAGCAGCTTGCGTCGGACAGCAGAAAGCTACACCTTC	CASSLRRTAESYTF
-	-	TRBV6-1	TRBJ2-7	TGTGCCAGCAGTACGGAGAAGGAGCAGTACTTC	CASSTEKEQYF
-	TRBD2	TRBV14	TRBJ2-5	TGTGCCAGCAGCCAAGATCGAAGTTTGGCGGGAGGAGTGTCAGAGACCCAGTACTTC	CASSQDRSLAGGVSETQYF
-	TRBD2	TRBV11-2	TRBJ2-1	TGTGCCGGCACCAACCCGGGACTAGCTCGGTACGAGCAGTTCTTC	CAGTNPGLARYEQFF
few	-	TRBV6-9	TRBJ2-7	TGTGCCAGCAGTTACCCTCGAGACACCAGCAGGCACGAGCAGTACTTC	CASSYPRDTSRHEQYF
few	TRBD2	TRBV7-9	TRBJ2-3	TGTGCCAGCAGCGCGACGACTAGCGGTCGAACAGATACGCAGTATTTT	CASSATTSGRTDTQYF
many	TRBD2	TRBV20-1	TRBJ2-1	TGCAGTGCGAGCGGGAACTCCTACAATGAGCAGTTCTTC	CSASGNSYNEQFF
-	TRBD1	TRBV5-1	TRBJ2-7	TGCGCCAGCAGCTCGCAGGGAGGACAGGGTACCCTTGTGCGGGAGCAGTACTTC	CASSSQGGQGTLVREQYF
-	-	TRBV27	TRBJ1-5	TGTGCCAGCAGTTTATTATACGGATATCAGCCCCAGCATTTT	CASSLLYGYQPQHF
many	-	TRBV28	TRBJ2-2	TGTGCCAGCAGTTTGACCGGAGAATACACCGGGGAGCTGTTTTTT	CASSLTGEYTGELFF
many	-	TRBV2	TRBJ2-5	TGTGCCAGCAGAGGGGATACAGAGACCCAGTACTTC	CASRGDTETQYF
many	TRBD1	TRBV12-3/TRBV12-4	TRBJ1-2	TGTGCCAGCAGCCCAGACAGGGGGCGCGCCTATGGCTACACCTTC	CASSPDRGRAYGYTF
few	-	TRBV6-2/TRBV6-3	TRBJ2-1	TGTGCCAGCAGTTACTCCGGTGTGGGGGACAATGAGCAGTTCTTC	CASSYSGVGDNEQFF
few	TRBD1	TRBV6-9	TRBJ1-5	TGTGCCAGCAGTTACAATGGGGGACAGGGCAATCAGCCCCAGCATTTT	CASSYNGGQGNQPQHF
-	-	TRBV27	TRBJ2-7	TGTGCCAGCAGTTTATCGAACGGGATGGGCTACGAGCAGCACTTC	CASSLSNGMGYEQHF
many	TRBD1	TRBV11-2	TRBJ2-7	TGTGCCAGCAGCTTTCGCGAGGGACAGGGGGCCTACGAGCAGTACTTC	CASSFREGQGAYEQYF
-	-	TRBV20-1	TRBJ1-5	TGCAGTGCTAGAGATCGGGGTGGTCGGCCCCAGCATTTT	CSARDRGGRPQHF
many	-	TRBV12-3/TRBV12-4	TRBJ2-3	TGTGCCAGCATCTGGCGGGGGCGGACAGATACGCAGTATTTT	CASIWRGRTDTQYF
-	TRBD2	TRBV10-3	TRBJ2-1	TGTGCCATCAGTGATGGGCTAGCGGGAGAGTTCTTC	CAISDGLAGEFF
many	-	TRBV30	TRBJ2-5	TGTGCCTGGAGTGTAGGAACTACCCCAAGAGAGACCCAGTACTTC	CAWSVGTTPRETQYF
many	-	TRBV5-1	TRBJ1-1	TGCGCCAGCAGCGCCAACCAGGGGATGAACACTGAAGCTTTCTTT	CASSANQGMNTEAFF
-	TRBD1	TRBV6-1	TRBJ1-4	TGTGCCAGCAGTCACCCCAGGGGGATGAGCGTCGAAAAACTGTTTTTT	CASSHPRGMSVEKLFF
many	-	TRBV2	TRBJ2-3	TGTGCCACCTCGCGGAGCGAGGGTACAGATACGCAGTATTTT	CATSRSEGTDTQYF
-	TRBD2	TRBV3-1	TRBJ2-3	TGTGCCAGCAGGGTAGGGACTAGCGGGAGTTTGTCGCAGTATTTT	CASRVGTSGSLSQYF
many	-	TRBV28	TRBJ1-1	TGTGCCAGCACCCCTACGGGGCGGATGAACACTGAAGCTTTCTTT	CASTPTGRMNTEAFF
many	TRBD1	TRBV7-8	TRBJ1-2	TGTGCCAGCAGCTACAGACAGGGCGGCTACACCTTC	CASSYRQGGYTF
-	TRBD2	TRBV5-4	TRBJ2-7	TGTGCCAGCAGCTCGGCTAGCGGGGGGTACGAGCAGTACTTC	CASSSASGGYEQYF
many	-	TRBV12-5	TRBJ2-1	TGTGCTAGTGGTTTGGTCGGCAGGGGGGGCTACAATGAGCAGTTCTTC	CASGLVGRGGYNEQFF
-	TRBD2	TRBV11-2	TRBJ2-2	TGTGCCAGCAGCTTATTCACTAGCGGGAAGGCCGGGGAGCTGTTTTTT	CASSLFTSGKAGELFF
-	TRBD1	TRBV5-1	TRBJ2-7	TGCGCCAGCAGCTTGTCAACGGACAGGGCGTACTCCTACGAGCAGTACTTC	CASSLSTDRAYSYEQYF